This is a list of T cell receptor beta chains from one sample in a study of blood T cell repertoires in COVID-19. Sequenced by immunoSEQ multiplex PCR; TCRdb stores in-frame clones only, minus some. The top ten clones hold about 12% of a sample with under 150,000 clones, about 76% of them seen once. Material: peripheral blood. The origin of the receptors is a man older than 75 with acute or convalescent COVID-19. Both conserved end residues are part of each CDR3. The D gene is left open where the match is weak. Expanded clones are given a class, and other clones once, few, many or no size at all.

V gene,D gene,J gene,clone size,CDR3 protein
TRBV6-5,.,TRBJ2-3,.,CASRPPSSDTQYF
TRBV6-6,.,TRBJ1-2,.,CASTVGVGGGYTF
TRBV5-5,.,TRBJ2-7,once,CASSLDFTARYEQYF
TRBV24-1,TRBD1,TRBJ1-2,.,CAVGGGLYGYTF
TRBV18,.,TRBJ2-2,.,CASSPPTGNTGELFF
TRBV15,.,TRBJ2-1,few,CATSNFRGEQFF
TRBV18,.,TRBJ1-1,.,CASSPRTDLNTEAFF
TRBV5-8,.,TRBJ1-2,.,CASSALGGPKPNGYTF
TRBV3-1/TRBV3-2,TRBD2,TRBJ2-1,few,CASSQDRRGGARNEQFF
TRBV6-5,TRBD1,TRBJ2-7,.,CASTPTGGILEQYF
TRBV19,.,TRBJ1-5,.,CASSIGVANQPQHF
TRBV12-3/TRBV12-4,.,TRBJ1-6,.,CASSLLGASPLHF
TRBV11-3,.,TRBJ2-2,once,CASSPRGGGQTNTGELFF
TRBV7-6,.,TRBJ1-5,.,CASSLREDQPQHF
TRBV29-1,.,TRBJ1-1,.,CAAGPRTEAFF
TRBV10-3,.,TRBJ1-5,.,CAISGGGGQQPQHF
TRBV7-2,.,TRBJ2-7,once,CASSPPSVDEQYF
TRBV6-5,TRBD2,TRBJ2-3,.,CASSLAGAKYF
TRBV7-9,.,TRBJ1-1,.,CASSLRRGSLTEAFF
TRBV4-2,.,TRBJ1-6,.,CASSQENGRGRRDNYNSPLHF
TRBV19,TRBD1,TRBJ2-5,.,CASSTGQGSQETQYF
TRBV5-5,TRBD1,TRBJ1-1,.,CASTLRDRYTEAFF
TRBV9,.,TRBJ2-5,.,CASSVGLASKETQYF
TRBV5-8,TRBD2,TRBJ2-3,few,CASSTGTSVEDTQYF
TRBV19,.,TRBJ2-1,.,CASSILQANNEQFF
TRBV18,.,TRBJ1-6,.,CASSPLTTTGNSPLHF
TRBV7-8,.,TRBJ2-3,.,CASSLLNAADTQYF
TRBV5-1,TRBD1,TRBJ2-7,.,CASSSGQGKQYF